This T cell receptor (beta chain) was profiled in a study of blood T cell repertoires in COVID-19 (TCRdb year 2020). The study in broad terms: Collaborator samples came from the United States, Italy and Spain and covered acute and convalescent phases of COVID-19. The prospective study material was composed of cDNA or gDNA derived from T cells, B-cell-depleted T cells, or PBMCs. Subjects who had been exposed to COVID-19, were actively infected with it, or had recovered from it provided the deeply sampled blood TCRbeta repertoires that made up the dataset. The repertoires were released in a freely available public database intended as a resource for research on the immune response to SARS-CoV-2. Samples came from the ongoing ImmuneRACE study (first 160 participants) plus 1,254 subjects from 6 global collaborators. Nearly every sample came with metadata listing a de-identified subject ID, COVID-19 status, age in years and sex. Where HLA class I and class II types were available, the types were taken from metadata supplied by the sample provider, not from assay-based typing. The full study reports these points: How much clinical and demographic metadata was included differed by source and by participant, and the metadata was provided uncurated.

V drops 7 bases and J drops 6 bases, leaving 10 bases in between. Taken from cysteine to phenylalanine, the CDR3 has 12 residues. The CDR3 DNA has 36 bases and is translated from base 1. According to the germline V gene (reference sequence), CDR1 reads LNHDA and CDR2 reads SQIVND. Each collaborating institution followed its own protocols to collect whole blood in K2EDTA tubes. Collaborator samples were shipped for TCRbeta analysis as frozen whole blood, isolated PBMCs, or DNA extracted from either sample type. The immunoSEQ Assay, a bias-controlled multiplex PCR, was used to amplify TCRbeta CDR3 regions from genomic DNA. As for the original processing: Nucleated cell counts per sample were estimated from amplification of reference gene primers within the assay. To quantify the absolute abundance of each unique TCRbeta CDR3 rearrangement, sequence reads were collapsed and filtered. For each sample, productive Simpson clonality was calculated as the square root of Simpson's diversity index across productive rearrangements. Held by TCRdb, this immuneACCESS table contains in-frame sequences only and omits some clones. Under half of the omission traces to an unresolved V gene where checked; the cause of the rest is unknown. V, J and clone size reflect that table, while D and trimming were determined from the DNA. The sample includes about 140,000 clones, with about 82% observed a single time. The ten top clones hold over 8% of the sample.

As regards this clone: There is no known antigen for this receptor. Base qualities are not provided; no much larger clone lies one nucleotide away.

The receptor comes from a woman in her sixties or seventies with acute or convalescent COVID-19. Here the chain combines TRBV19 and TRBJ1-5; the D gene identity is not certain. Material: peripheral blood. The CDR3 is CASTTLGQPQHF. The DNA reads as follows: TGTGCCAGTACCACTCTCGGTCAGCCCCAGCATTTT.